Listed here are 5 T cell receptor beta chains from one sample, sequenced in a study of PD-1 blockade in classical Hodgkin lymphoma. Every patient experienced relapse after autologous stem cell transplantation, and brentuximab vedotin exposure varied. Assay: immunoSEQ multiplex PCR; the TCRdb copy retains only in-frame clones and omits some. The sample includes 14,000 or so clones, just under 80% seen only once; the top ten take about a quarter. The sequenced sample was peripheral blood mononuclear cells (PBMCs), obtained before the second cycle of nivolumab. These receptor sequences come from a human donor with classical Hodgkin lymphoma.

In its sample, this clone was seen once. This chain connects TRBV2 to TRBJ2-1; TRBD1 matches 8 bases. The CDR3 is 15 amino acids. The V gene end was trimmed by 4 bases and the J gene end by 6 bases; junction bases not matched to a gene: 8. The V gene's germline CDR1 is SNHLY and CDR2 FYNNEI. In DNA form, the CDR3 reads TGTGCCAGCAGTGTACGGCAGGGGGCTTTCAATGAGCAGTTCTTC. It yields the protein CASSVRQGAFNEQFF. Filled out from reference TRBV2 and TRBJ2-1, the complete variable domain reads EPEVTQTPSHQVTQMGQEVILRCVPISNHLYFYWYRQILGQKVEFLVSFYNNEISEKSEIFDDQFSVERPDGSNFTLKIRSTKLEDSAMYFCASSVRQGAFNEQFFGPGTRLTVL.

This clone was counted once. This chain joins TRBV7-2 and TRBJ1-2; D is unresolved. Germline V lookup: CDR1 SGHTA, CDR2 FQGNSA. The CDR3 is 13 residues long. Trimming took 3 bases from V and 2 from J, leaving 7 bases between them. In DNA form, the CDR3 reads TGTGCCAGCAGCTTGTGGGAAAACTATGGCTACACCTTC. Translating it yields CASSLWENYGYTF. Based on the CDR3 plus reference TRBV7-2 and TRBJ1-2, the full variable domain is GAGVSQSPSNKVTEKGKDVELRCDPISGHTALYWYRQSLGQGLEFLIYFQGNSAPDKSGLPSDRFSAERTGGSVSTLTIQRTQQEDSAVYLCASSLWENYGYTFGSGTRLTVV.

The rearrangement uses TRBV30 and TRBJ1-6; D is ambiguous. V lost 5 bases and J lost 7, with 6 bases in between. Germline values: CDR1 GTSNPN, CDR2 SVGIG (reference sequence). CDR3 length: 11 amino acids. The CDR3 region is CAWEVNSPLHF. For the CDR3, the DNA is TGTGCCTGGGAAGTGAATTCACCCCTCCACTTT.

The chain has TRBV5-6 and TRBJ2-3; 13 positions agree with TRBD2. The V gene's germline CDR1 is SGHDT and CDR2 YYEEEE. There are 15 residues in the CDR3. The J segment lost 9 bases and the V segment lost 3 bases, leaving 7 bases of the junction unmatched. The CDR3 reads CASSSTGTSGATQYF. The CDR3 DNA reads TGTGCCAGCAGCTCGACCGGGACTAGCGGGGCGACGCAGTATTTT. Supplemented by reference TRBV5-6 and TRBJ2-3, the full variable domain reads DAGVTQSPTHLIKTRGQQVTLRCSPKSGHDTVSWYQQALGQGPQFIFQYYEEEERQRGNFPDRFSGHQFPNYSSELNVNALLLGDSALYLCASSSTGTSGATQYFGPGTRLTVL.

The rearrangement links TRBV28 to TRBJ1-5, with a weak D call TRBD1 (6 bases). CDR3 length: 18 residues. Trimming shortened V by 7 bases and J by 1 base, and 23 bases separated the two germline ends. Germline values: CDR1 MDHEN, CDR2 SYDVKM. The CDR3 DNA reads TGTGCCAGCACCCCCACAGGGAGGTGGTGGACGAGCAATCAGCCCCAGCATTTT. It encodes CASTPTGRWWTSNQPQHF.